This entry features one TCR beta chain sequence. The method was immunoSEQ multiplex PCR; TCRdb's version includes in-frame clones alone and lacks a portion of them. Here the sample spans over 30,000 clones, around 90% being singletons. The data were obtained in a study of technical replicates of blood from a few donors. The material sequenced was PBMCs. The TCR sequence derives from a human donor in good health. Some clones in this sample may be carry-over from other donors' samples.

The CDR3 DNA sequence: TGTGCCAGCAGTTCGGGACAGGGATACTATGGCTACACCTTC. Translation: CASSSGQGYYGYTF. This sequence joins TRBV6-5 and TRBJ1-2, with 9 bases lining up with TRBD1. V was clipped by 4 bases and J by 3 bases; unmatched bases: 3. The CDR3 totals 14 residues. Germline V lookup: CDR1 MNHEY, CDR2 SVGAGI.